One sample yielded the 29 T cell receptor beta chains listed below, sequenced in a study of T cell repertoires in cytomegalovirus infection. TCRdb recomputed calls from the reads with MiXCR, one row per CDR3 protein. The sample shows approximately 160,000 distinct CDR3 sequences, 17% of them seen only once. Source material: CD8+ T cells from PBMCs. The source is a human donor in good health (CMV status not recorded). Some clones in this sample may be carry-over from other donors' samples.

The chain is built from TRBV10-3 and TRBJ2-3; no clear D. The CDR3 sequence is 14 residues long. Germline V gene sequence: CDR1 ENHRY, CDR2 SYGVKD. The germline V and J ends were trimmed by 6 bases and 4 bases, with 14 bases remaining between them. CDR3 in amino acids: CAISSGPFADTQYF. CDR3 nucleotide sequence: TGTGCCATCAGCTCCGGGCCCTTCGCAGATACGCAGTATTTT.

The J gene is TRBJ2-7, the V gene TRBV9; tentatively, D is TRBD1 or TRBD2 (5 bases each). The germline V gene has CDR1 SGDLS and CDR2 YYNGEE. The CDR3 sequence is 14 residues long. V was clipped by 0 bases and J by 2 bases, with 9 bases between them. The DNA of the CDR3 is TGTGCCAGCAGCGTAGGGGACCTACCCTACGAGCAGTACTTC. It yields the protein CASSVGDLPYEQYF.

In its sample, this clonotype was seen many times. This CDR3 is CASSDASGGAEEQFF. The CDR3 DNA follows: TGTGCCAGCAGTGACGCTAGCGGGGGGGCAGAGGAGCAGTTCTTC. This sequence joins TRBV6-4 and TRBJ2-1; 12 nucleotides align to TRBD2. V lost 2 bases and J lost 10; bases outside the gene matches: 6. Looked up from germline, CDR1 is MRHNA and CDR2 is SNTAGT. The CDR3 is made up of 15 amino acids.

The chain joins TRBV19 to TRBJ2-1; D possibly uses TRBD1 or TRBD2 (5 bases each). V lost 0 bases and J 10 bases, leaving 19 bases between the germline ends. The CDR3 totals 16 residues. CDR1 and CDR2 (germline): LNHDA, SQIVND (reference sequence). The CDR3 bases are TGTGCCAGTAGTATAGACCCCGGGACCTCCAAGTCCGAGCAGTTCTTC. The encoded protein is CASSIDPGTSKSEQFF. The full variable domain, in which reference TRBV19 and TRBJ2-1 provide the parts outside the CDR3, is DGGITQSPKYLFRKEGQNVTLSCEQNLNHDAMYWYRQDPGQGLRLIYYSQIVNDFQKGDIAEGYSVSREKKESFPLTVTSAQKNPTAFYLCASSIDPGTSKSEQFFGPGTRLTVL.

V usage is TRBV6-2 or TRBV6-3 and J usage is TRBJ1-5; 10 nucleotides align to TRBD1. The CDR3 spans 20 residues. Germline V CDR1 and CDR2: MNHEY, SVGEGT. J lost 2 bases, V lost 0 bases, and 13 bases had no gene match. DNA of the CDR3: TGTGCCAGCAGTTACTCATCGAGGGACAGGGGACTTAATCGCAATCAGCCCCAGCATTTT. Its protein product is CASSYSSRDRGLNRNQPQHF.

This clonotype was observed a few times. The chain links TRBV28 to TRBJ1-5, with D hard to call. Germline CDR1 is MDHEN and CDR2 is SYDVKM. Trimming cost V 4 bases and J 1 base, with 5 bases left between them. The CDR3 totals 13 residues. CDR3 sequence: CASSYGSNQPQHF. The DNA of the CDR3 is TGTGCCAGCAGTTACGGAAGCAATCAGCCCCAGCATTTT.

A few counts support this clonotype. The rearrangement uses TRBV7-2 and TRBJ2-1, with a weak D call TRBD2 (5 bases). V was clipped by 1 base and J by 4 bases, with 8 bases between them. Per germline, CDR1 SGHTA and CDR2 FQGNSA. The CDR3 is 14 residues long. The CDR3 spells CASSLGRTYNEQFF. The CDR3 DNA sequence: TGTGCCAGCAGCTTAGGGCGGACTTACAATGAGCAGTTCTTC.

The CDR3 nucleotides are TGCAGTGCTAGGTCAGGGCCTCGTGAGCAGTTCTTC. This gives the protein CSARSGPREQFF. This chain links TRBV20-1 with TRBJ2-1, with a weak D call TRBD1 (5 bases). CDR3 size: 12 residues. The germline V gene encodes CDR1 DFQATT and CDR2 SNEGSKA (reference sequence). Trimming shortened V by 3 bases and J by 9 bases, and 12 bases separated the two germline ends.

The V and J genes are TRBV24-1 and TRBJ2-1; TRBD1 aligns across 8 bases. Germline V CDR1 and CDR2: KGHDR, SFDVKD. The J segment lost 5 bases and the V segment lost 6 bases, leaving 5 bases of the junction unmatched. The CDR3 has 14 residues. This chain's CDR3 is CATSPSGQDNEQFF. CDR3 in DNA: TGTGCCACCAGTCCCTCGGGACAGGACAATGAGCAGTTCTTC.

This clonotype was found a few times. This rearrangement joins TRBV7-6 to TRBJ2-7, with 12 nucleotides matching TRBD2. Germline lookup yields CDR1 SGHVS and CDR2 FNYEAQ. With V trimmed by 5 bases and J by 1 base, 6 bases remained unmatched. This CDR3 contains 16 residues. CDR3 sequence: CASSPEGTSGSYEQYF. Written as DNA, the CDR3 is TGTGCCAGCAGCCCAGAGGGGACTAGCGGGTCCTACGAGCAGTACTTC. The full variable domain, rest sourced from reference TRBV7-6 and TRBJ2-7, is GAGVSQSPRYKVTKRGQDVALRCDPISGHVSLYWYRQALGQGPEFLTYFNYEAQQDKSGLPNDRFSAERPEGSISTLTIQRTEQRDSAMYRCASSPEGTSGSYEQYFGPGTRLTVT.

This clonotype was counted only a few times. The J gene is TRBJ1-5, the V gene TRBV7-9; possible D gene TRBD1, 6 bases. Trimming took 7 bases from V and 4 from J, leaving 11 bases between them. Germline values: CDR1 SEHNR, CDR2 FQNEAQ (reference sequence). The CDR3 has 13 residues. Here the CDR3 DNA reads TGTGCCAGCAAAGGGGGGGGAAATCAGCCCCAGCATTTT. Its translation: CASKGGGNQPQHF.

V usage is TRBV29-1 and J usage is TRBJ2-2; possible D gene TRBD2, 6 bases. Trimming took off 3 bases at V and 7 bases at J, with 18 bases between the two ends. The CDR3 loop spans 15 amino acids. Per germline, CDR1 SQVTM and CDR2 ANQGSEA. This CDR3 reads CSVDTGTVGFGELFF. In DNA form, the CDR3 reads TGCAGCGTTGACACCGGGACTGTCGGGTTCGGGGAGCTGTTTTTT.

This CDR3 reads CASSLTLRGSPADTQYF. As DNA, the CDR3 is TGTGCCAGCAGTTTAACCCTCAGAGGGTCTCCAGCAGATACGCAGTATTTT. The chain is built from TRBV28 and TRBJ2-3; TRBD2 might be the D (5 bases). Germline loops: CDR1 MDHEN, CDR2 SYDVKM. The CDR3 is 17 amino acids. The ends were cut back, 2 bases at V and 4 bases at J, with 19 bases in the middle.

This clonotype was counted between two and nine times. This chain connects TRBV7-8 to TRBJ2-1; a possible D gene is TRBD2 (5 bases). CDR3 length equals 12 residues. Germline values: CDR1 SGHVS, CDR2 FQNEAQ. Trimming left V 5 bases short and J 6 bases short, with 8 bases between. The CDR3 is CASSARANEQFF. The CDR3 DNA is TGTGCCAGCAGCGCGCGGGCCAATGAGCAGTTCTTC.

This clonotype was found a few times. This chain joins TRBV6-5 and TRBJ1-1, with unresolved D. The CDR3 consists of 14 residues. CDR1 MNHEY and CDR2 SVGAGI come from the germline V gene. Trimming left V 5 bases short and J 0 bases short, with 10 bases between. As DNA, the CDR3 is TGTGCCAGCAGTGCGAATATCATGAACACTGAAGCTTTCTTT. Protein product: CASSANIMNTEAFF.

The chain couples TRBV20-1 to TRBJ1-2; 9 positions match TRBD1. V trimming: 5 bases; J trimming: 2 bases; junction bases outside the gene matches: 3. Germline CDR1 and CDR2: DFQATT and SNEGSKA (reference sequence). The CDR3 covers 13 residues. The CDR3, as DNA: TGCAGTGCTTTGGGACAGGGCAACTATGGCTACACCTTC. Translation gives CSALGQGNYGYTF.

This clonotype occurred a few times. This sequence joins TRBV7-2 and TRBJ2-1; D not resolved. The germline gives CDR1 SGHTA, CDR2 FQGNSA. V was pared by 7 bases and J by 0 bases, with 10 bases between. The CDR3 totals 14 residues. The CDR3 DNA sequence: TGTGCCAGCAACCTGGATGTCTCCTACAATGAGCAGTTCTTC. Residues: CASNLDVSYNEQFF.

This clonotype has at least ten counts. The V gene is TRBV7-2, the J gene TRBJ2-1; weak D call: TRBD2 (6 bases). This CDR3 is 15 amino acids long. Trimming took off 1 base at V and 4 bases at J, with 11 bases between the two ends. CDR1 and CDR2 (germline): SGHTA, FQGNSA. This CDR3 reads CASSLEVGTYNEQFF. The DNA of the CDR3 is TGTGCCAGCAGCTTAGAAGTAGGGACTTACAATGAGCAGTTCTTC.

This rearrangement joins TRBV7-2 to TRBJ1-4; D remains unclear. CDR3 length: 15 residues. V lost 1 base, J lost 4 bases, and 10 bases lay in between. The germline V gene has CDR1 SGHTA and CDR2 FQGNSA. CDR3 amino acids: CASSLVPQYNEKLFF. The CDR3 bases are TGTGCCAGCAGCTTAGTTCCTCAGTATAATGAAAAACTGTTTTTT.

The chain uses TRBV7-2 and TRBJ2-5, with a possible D match to TRBD2 (5 bases). Looked up from germline, CDR1 is SGHTA and CDR2 is FQGNSA. This CDR3 region has 15 residues. V shed 3 bases and J shed 2 bases, with 13 bases lying between them. The CDR3 protein is CASSFRPREQETQYF. The DNA of the CDR3 is TGTGCCAGCAGCTTTCGCCCCCGGGAACAAGAGACCCAGTACTTC. Drawing the rest from reference TRBV7-2 and TRBJ2-5, the complete variable domain is GAGVSQSPSNKVTEKGKDVELRCDPISGHTALYWYRQSLGQGLEFLIYFQGNSAPDKSGLPSDRFSAERTGGSVSTLTIQRTQQEDSAVYLCASSFRPREQETQYFGPGTRLLVL.

The table lists this clonotype with a few counts. The chain has TRBV29-1 and TRBJ2-6; D tentatively fits TRBD1 or TRBD2 (5 bases each). V lost 0 bases to trimming and J lost 2 bases, with 5 bases between them. Germline CDR1 and CDR2: SQVTM and ANQGSEA. The CDR3 spans 14 residues. DNA for the CDR3: TGCAGCGTTGAAGAGGGGGCTGGGGCCAACGTCCTGACTTTC. Translated: CSVEEGAGANVLTF.

This clonotype turned up a few times. Written as DNA, the CDR3 is TGTGCCAGCACTCACAAACAGTACTCCTACGAGCAGTACTTC. Protein sequence: CASTHKQYSYEQYF. J is TRBJ2-7 and V is TRBV5-5; D remains ambiguous. Germline V gene lookup returns CDR1 SGHKS and CDR2 YYEKEE (reference sequence). With 6 bases removed from V and 0 bases from J, the gap between germline ends came to 13 bases. The length of the CDR3 is 14 residues.

The table lists this clonotype with a few counts. The chain recombines TRBV6-6 with TRBJ2-6; the D is unclear. The CDR3 has 15 amino acids. V gave up 4 bases and J gave up 4 bases, with 11 bases separating them. Per the germline V gene, CDR1 is MNHNY and CDR2 is SVGAGI (reference sequence). CDR3 sequence reads: CASSLNSAGANVLTF. As DNA, the CDR3 is TGTGCCAGCAGTTTGAACAGCGCCGGGGCCAACGTCCTGACTTTC.

V is TRBV6-2 or TRBV6-3 and J is TRBJ1-1; the D is unclear. V dropped 0 bases and J dropped 0 bases, with 2 bases sitting between them. Germline assignment: CDR1 MNHEY and CDR2 SVGEGT. The CDR3 is made up of 13 amino acids. The DNA of the CDR3 is TGTGCCAGCAGTTACTCCCTGAACACTGAAGCTTTCTTT. Its protein is CASSYSLNTEAFF.

This CDR3 is CASSPISGGWSSYNEQFF. The CDR3 DNA reads as TGTGCCAGCAGCCCTATTAGCGGGGGGTGGAGCTCCTACAATGAGCAGTTCTTC. V usage is TRBV5-4 and J usage is TRBJ2-1, with TRBD2 matching over 10 bases. Germline trimming cut 4 bases from V and 0 bases from J; bases unmatched to any gene: 10. The CDR3 extends over 18 amino acids. The germline CDR1 and CDR2 sequences are SGHNT and YYREEE (reference sequence).

This clonotype was picked up a small number of times. The rearrangement links TRBV7-9 to TRBJ2-1; 11 nucleotides agree with TRBD2. Germline V gene lookup returns CDR1 SEHNR and CDR2 FQNEAQ (reference sequence). V gave up 6 bases and J gave up 8 bases; unmatched junction bases: 9. The CDR3 contains 15 residues. Written as DNA, the CDR3 is TGTGCCAGCAGGTCGGTTAGCGGGAGGGCCTATGAGCAGTTCTTC. Translation gives CASRSVSGRAYEQFF.

The CDR3 DNA sequence: TGTGCCAGCAGCAACACCATGAGCGGGGGGCGTAATGAGCAGTTCTTC. Amino acid sequence: CASSNTMSGGRNEQFF. V usage is TRBV7-9 and J usage is TRBJ2-1, with TRBD2 matching 9 bases. The CDR3 contains 16 residues. Germline CDR1 SEHNR, CDR2 FQNEAQ (reference sequence). Trimming at V came to 5 bases and at J to 7 bases, leaving 12 bases not matched to a gene.

The rearrangement joins TRBV27 to TRBJ2-2; D is possibly TRBD1 (5 bases). The CDR3 loop spans 12 amino acids. The V end lost 8 bases, the J end lost 7 bases, and 11 bases lay between the germline ends. Germline CDR1 is MNHEY and CDR2 is SMNVEV (reference sequence). In DNA, the CDR3 is TGTGCCAGCCGTCAGGGTGGCGGGGAGCTGTTTTTT. Protein: CASRQGGGELFF.

The rearrangement joins TRBV6-2 or TRBV6-3 to TRBJ1-1; 7 bases align to TRBD1. Germline trimming cut 0 bases from V and 5 bases from J; bases unmatched to any gene: 6. Germline values: CDR1 MNHEY, CDR2 SVGEGT. This CDR3 contains 15 residues. The CDR3 DNA follows: TGTGCCAGCAGTTACTCCACCTCAGGGGGAACTGAAGCTTTCTTT. The encoded protein is CASSYSTSGGTEAFF.